This T cell receptor (beta chain) originates from a study of blood T cells in healthy people across ages. Study-level results: Strong correlation linked observed beta diversity and percent naive T cells. Long-lived donors carried more naive CD4+ cells and greater diversity than aged donors.

This CDR3 is built from 14 residues. The germline V gene has CDR1 MNHNS and CDR2 SASEGT. A second PCR of roughly 7 to 11 cycles used a sample-barcoded 5' primer and a J-beta primer mix. A template-switch adaptor that had 12 random nucleotides put a tag on each cDNA molecule. MiXCR, applied by TCRdb to the 5' RACE reads, yields one record per CDR3 protein. The top ten hold around 0.75% of the sample, which has fewer than 1,200,000 distinct CDR3 sequences, 25% seen once. This clonotype has just a few counts. What it binds is not known. Separately, the same data were catalogued under a study of T cells of mothers and their children. That source notes: At a sensitivity of about 98 clones per million clonotypes, no persistent microchimeric T cell clones appeared.

This TCR was sampled from a girl aged 2 to 10 in good health. Source material: blood. V is TRBV6-1 and J is TRBJ2-5, with TRBD1 matching 7 bases. The end of the DNA fits TRBJ2-7 better, so the J call may be wrong. The DNA of the CDR3 is TGTGCCAGCAGGAATCGGGACAGAATCTACGAGCAGTACTTC. Translated, it gives CASRNRDRIYEQYF.